This TCR beta chain was captured in a study of siplizumab effects on memory and regulatory T cells (dated by TCRdb to the late 2010s). Study-level background: The effect of the anti-CD2 antibody siplizumab on alloreactive T-cell subsets was examined in allogeneic mixed lymphocyte reactions constructed from human PBMCs. What the study reported, not specific to this receptor: Whether proliferating Tregs from siplizumab cultures were suppressive was not functionally confirmed. Unstimulated naive T cells appeared to be more diverse than memory T cells, and naive cells seemed to make a substantial contribution to the alloresponse. Siplizumab significantly lowered the cumulative frequency of alloreactive sequences that could be traced to unstimulated CD4+ memory T cells. Sequences below about 10^-5 frequency were poorly captured, so only a minor fraction of alloreactive clones could be mapped to unstimulated subsets. Roughly 80-97% of proliferating CD4+ or CD8+ clones could not be assigned a naive or memory phenotype. Of the alloreactive CD4+ clones that could be mapped, the Treg-derived share averaged about 67% with siplizumab compared with roughly 25% in control reactions.

The junction shows trimming of 4 bases on V and 4 bases on J, plus 7 bases between the germline ends. From a lookup of the germline V gene, CDR1 and CDR2 are WSHSY and SAAADI. The CDR3 spans 12 residues, from the cysteine through the phenylalanine. Only the CDR3 portion is preserved as DNA: 36 bases, with reading frame beginning at the first base. Sorted unstimulated T cells, along with proliferating T cells recovered from mixed lymphocyte reactions, underwent TCRbeta CDR3 sequencing. Fresh whole blood from about 9 HLA-typed healthy donors was used as the source from which PBMCs were isolated. To map where alloreactive clones came from, CD4+ regulatory T cells in the unstimulated state were FACS-sorted. A note on this clone: It lacks a known antigen. No clone much larger than this one lies a single base away; base qualities are absent.

The receptor library was made with the immunoSEQ multiplex PCR assay. The deep sequencing platform assayed roughly 10^5 TCR templates per sample. Genomic DNA extracted from sorted T cells was used for TCRbeta CDR3 sequencing. In the source study's methods: The R programming language was used for clonal analysis of the TCRbeta CDR3 data. Alloreactive CD4+ and CD8+ clones were defined by comparing unstimulated samples with post-reaction CFSE-low samples. Regulatory or non-regulatory origin was assigned to alloreactive CD4+ clones by matching of sequences to sorted unstimulated Treg and non-Treg repertoires. The table comes from immuneACCESS by way of TCRdb, which keeps in-frame sequences with V and J called. Part of the clones is missing from these tables; in studies checked, under half for an unresolved V gene and the rest for unknown reasons. That table gives V, J and clone size, and the DNA gave D and trimming. Across this sample there are some 100,000 clones, with about 92% seen only once. The ten largest clones take up 0.65% to 0.8% of the sample.

The rearrangement joined TRBV10-2 to TRBJ2-5, and TRBD1 may be the D gene, going by 5 matching bases. The sample consisted of Tregs sorted from blood. This clonotype was obtained from a human donor in good health. The DNA reads as follows: TGCGCCAGCAGTGGGGGCCGAGAGACCCAGTACTTC. Its translation is CASSGGRETQYF.